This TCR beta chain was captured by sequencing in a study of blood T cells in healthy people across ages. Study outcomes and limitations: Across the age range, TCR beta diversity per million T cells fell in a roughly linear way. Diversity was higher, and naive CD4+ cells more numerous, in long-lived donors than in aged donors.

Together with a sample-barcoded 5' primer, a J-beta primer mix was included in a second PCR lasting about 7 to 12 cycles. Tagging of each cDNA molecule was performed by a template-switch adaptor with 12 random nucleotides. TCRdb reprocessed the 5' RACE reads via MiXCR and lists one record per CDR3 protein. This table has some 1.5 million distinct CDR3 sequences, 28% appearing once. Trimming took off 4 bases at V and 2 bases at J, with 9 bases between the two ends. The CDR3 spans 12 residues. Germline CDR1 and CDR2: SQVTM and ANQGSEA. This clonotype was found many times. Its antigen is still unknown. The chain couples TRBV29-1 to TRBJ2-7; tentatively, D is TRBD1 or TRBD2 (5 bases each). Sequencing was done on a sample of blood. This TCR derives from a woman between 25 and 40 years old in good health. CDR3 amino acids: CSVGGTPYEQYF. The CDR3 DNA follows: TGCAGCGTTGGTGGGACCCCCTACGAGCAGTACTTC.